The sequence of this TCR beta chain was determined in a study of tumor-infiltrating lymphocytes in oesophageal squamous cell carcinoma. TCRdb passed the PCR reads through MiXCR, listing each CDR3 protein once. Of around 12,000 distinct CDR3 sequences in the sample, roughly 51% were seen once. The CDR3 spans 14 residues. Trimming took 4 bases from V and 5 from J; bases not matched to a gene: 3. The V gene's germline CDR1 is SGHTA and CDR2 FQGNSA. The clonotype originates from a female donor with esophageal squamous cell carcinoma. Sequenced material: blood. The chain links TRBV7-2 to TRBJ2-1; 9 bases are a match to TRBD1. Here the CDR3 DNA reads TGTGCCAGCAGCTACCGGACAGGGGACAATGAGCAGTTCTTC. Translating gives CASSYRTGDNEQFF.